The 5 T cell receptor beta chains given below trace back to one sample, sequenced in a study of T cell changes during pregnancy in multiple sclerosis. Some clones are missing from TCRdb's copy, which holds only in-frame ones; the method was immunoSEQ multiplex PCR. The table shows 45,000 to 75,000 clones, with 92% occurring only once. This specimen was peripheral blood, taken in the first trimester of pregnancy. The receptors shown here come from a female donor with multiple sclerosis, enrolled in a pregnancy study.

Here the CDR3 DNA reads TGTGCCAGCAGCTTTGACAGGGGATCCACTGAAGCTTTCTTT. Residues: CASSFDRGSTEAFF. The gene calls are TRBV7-8 and TRBJ1-1, with 8 positions matching TRBD1. CDR3 length equals 14 residues. CDR1 is SGHVS and CDR2 is FQNEAQ in the germline V gene. After removal of 3 bases from V and 4 bases from J, the junction contained 4 bases not matched to a gene.

The chain carries TRBV18 and TRBJ2-3, with TRBD1 matching 9 bases. The CDR3 contains 15 residues. V gave up 2 bases and J gave up 1 base; unmatched junction bases: 1. Germline V CDR1 and CDR2: KGHSH, LQKENI. The CDR3 loop reads CASSPRTGGTDTQYF. CDR3 DNA: TGTGCCAGCTCACCAAGGACAGGGGGCACAGATACGCAGTATTTT.

The J gene is TRBJ1-1, the V gene TRBV18, with D hard to call. The CDR3 length is 15 residues. From germline, CDR1 is KGHSH and CDR2 LQKENI. V shed 3 bases and J shed 1 base, with 12 bases lying between them. The CDR3 sequence is CASSPRRVKNTEAFF. The CDR3 coding sequence is TGTGCCAGCTCACCCCGCCGGGTAAAGAACACTGAAGCTTTCTTT.

The rearrangement links TRBV6-6 to TRBJ1-1; TRBD1 is a possible D gene (6 bases). The germline V and J ends were trimmed by 1 base and 5 bases, with 11 bases remaining between them. CDR1 is MNHNY and CDR2 is SVGAGI in the germline V gene (reference sequence). This CDR3 region has 14 residues. Here the CDR3 reads CASSYLTGKTEAFF. DNA of the CDR3: TGTGCCAGCAGTTACTTAACAGGGAAGACTGAAGCTTTCTTT.

The chain carries TRBV7-2 and TRBJ2-1; D not resolved. This CDR3 contains 15 residues. The V gene lost 1 base and the J gene lost 2 bases, with 9 bases spanning the gap. From germline, CDR1 is SGHTA and CDR2 FQGNSA. The CDR3 loop reads CASSLGLGPYNEQFF. The CDR3 DNA reads TGTGCCAGCAGCTTAGGGCTGGGCCCCTACAATGAGCAGTTCTTC.